Below, 30 T cell receptor beta chains from the same sample are listed, as sequenced in a study of technical replicates of blood from four donors. TCRdb's table, derived via immunoSEQ multiplex PCR, lists solely in-frame clones and lacks some. The data hold 80,000 or so clones, with roughly 98% observed a single time. Sequenced: T cells isolated from PBMCs. The receptor source for this set is a human donor in good health.

The V and J genes are TRBV5-5 and TRBJ2-7, with 14 positions matching TRBD2. The trim removed 7 bases at V and 3 bases at J, leaving 0 bases unmatched. In germline, CDR1 is SGHKS, CDR2 YYEKEE (reference sequence). CDR3 size: 13 residues. CDR3 DNA: TGTGCCAGCGGACTAGCGGGGGGCTACGAGCAGTACTTC. Its protein product is CASGLAGGYEQYF.

This chain connects TRBV7-8 to TRBJ2-3, with D tentatively TRBD2 (5 bases). V lost 5 bases, J lost 10 bases, and 13 bases lay in between. Germline CDR1 SGHVS, CDR2 FQNEAQ. The CDR3 has 12 residues. The CDR3, as DNA: TGTGCCAGCAGCCAAAGCGGTCTGGCGCAGTATTTT. It yields the protein CASSQSGLAQYF.

This chain links TRBV4-1 with TRBJ2-3; maybe TRBD2 (6 bases). This CDR3 has 14 amino acids. The germline V gene encodes CDR1 MGHRA and CDR2 YSYEKL. V gave up 2 bases and J gave up 1 base, with 7 bases separating them. CDR3 in amino acids: CASSQTGGTDTQYF. The CDR3, as DNA: TGCGCCAGCAGCCAAACGGGGGGCACAGATACGCAGTATTTT.

The V gene is TRBV7-3, the J gene TRBJ2-7, with 9 bases lining up with TRBD1. The ends lost 5 bases at V and 7 bases at J; junction bases unmatched: 12. This CDR3 comprises 15 residues. CDR1 is SGHTA and CDR2 is FQGTGA in the germline V gene. The chain's CDR3 is CASSLPGQGLQEQYF. The CDR3 DNA reads TGTGCCAGCAGCCTCCCAGGACAGGGGCTACAAGAGCAGTACTTC. Full variable domain (rest looked up from reference TRBV7-3 and TRBJ2-7): GAGVSQTPSNKVTEKGKYVELRCDPISGHTALYWYRQSLGQGPEFLIYFQGTGAADDSGLPNDRFFAVRPEGSVSTLKIQRTERGDSAVYLCASSLPGQGLQEQYFGPGTRLTVT.

This rearrangement joins TRBV5-1 to TRBJ2-1, with 10 bases matching TRBD2. Germline CDR1 is SGHRS and CDR2 is YFSETQ. The CDR3 is 16 amino acids. Trimming took 4 bases from V and 5 from J; bases not matched to a gene: 9. CDR3 residues: CASSPLAGAGDNEQFF. The DNA of the CDR3 is TGCGCCAGCAGCCCCCTAGCGGGAGCGGGGGACAATGAGCAGTTCTTC.

The V gene is TRBV5-5, the J gene TRBJ2-1; TRBD1 agrees at 7 bases. Germline CDR1 reads SGHKS; CDR2 reads YYEKEE (reference sequence). V lost 3 bases and J lost 5; bases outside the gene matches: 8. This CDR3 spans 15 amino acids. CDR3 in amino acids: CASSSGRDRNNEQFF. CDR3 in DNA: TGTGCCAGCAGCTCGGGTAGGGACAGAAACAATGAGCAGTTCTTC.

The CDR3 nucleotides are TGTGCCAGTCGTAGGGGGTACACAGATACGCAGTATTTT. Its protein is CASRRGYTDTQYF. V usage is TRBV6-6 and J usage is TRBJ2-3, with D perhaps matching TRBD1 (6 bases). The CDR3 extends over 13 amino acids. The V gene's germline CDR1 is MNHNY and CDR2 SVGAGI (reference sequence). V was trimmed by 9 bases and J by 2 bases, leaving 12 bases between them.

The chain carries TRBV28 and TRBJ2-1, with 7 bases fitting TRBD2. The V gene end was trimmed by 3 bases and the J gene end by 1 base; junction bases not matched to a gene: 9. This CDR3 comprises 17 residues. Per the germline V gene, CDR1 is MDHEN and CDR2 is SYDVKM. CDR3 in DNA: TGTGCCAGCAGTTTCCCTGGGGTAGCGGGTTCCTACAATGAGCAGTTCTTC. Amino acids: CASSFPGVAGSYNEQFF.

The chain links TRBV9 to TRBJ1-5; D is possibly TRBD1 (6 bases). This CDR3 region has 14 residues. Trimming removed 2 bases from V and 5 bases from J, with 11 bases in between. Looked up from germline, CDR1 is SGDLS and CDR2 is YYNGEE. DNA of the CDR3: TGTGCCAGCAGCGTCACAGGGAGCGATCAGCCCCAGCATTTT. Its translation: CASSVTGSDQPQHF.

This chain connects TRBV2 to TRBJ1-5, with a possible D match to TRBD1 (6 bases). This CDR3 spans 12 amino acids. Germline CDR1 reads SNHLY; CDR2 reads FYNNEI. V was shortened by 8 bases and J by 5 bases, with 10 bases between the two germline ends. CDR3 residues: CASGDIDQPQHF. DNA for the CDR3: TGTGCCAGCGGGGACATAGATCAGCCCCAGCATTTT. Variable domain in full (rest from reference TRBV2 and TRBJ1-5): EPEVTQTPSHQVTQMGQEVILRCVPISNHLYFYWYRQILGQKVEFLVSFYNNEISEKSEIFDDQFSVERPDGSNFTLKIRSTKLEDSAMYFCASGDIDQPQHFGDGTRLSIL.

The chain recombines TRBV11-3 with TRBJ2-3; TRBD2 matches at 11 bases. J was trimmed by 6 bases and V by 3 bases; bases with no gene match: 5. CDR1 and CDR2 from the germline V gene are SGHNT and YENEEA. This CDR3 is 15 amino acids long. This CDR3 is CASSLLTSGADTQYF. The CDR3, as DNA: TGTGCCAGCAGCTTGTTGACTAGCGGGGCGGATACGCAGTATTTT.

V gene TRBV19 combines with J gene TRBJ2-5, with a weak D call TRBD1 (6 bases). This CDR3 is 14 amino acids long. Trimming took off 5 bases at V and 5 bases at J, with 15 bases between the two ends. The germline V gene has CDR1 LNHDA and CDR2 SQIVND (reference sequence). The CDR3 sequence: CASSVFGGEETQYF. DNA of the CDR3: TGTGCCAGTAGTGTTTTTGGGGGCGAGGAGACCCAGTACTTC.

This chain links TRBV27 with TRBJ1-1, with no clear D. V lost 6 bases and J lost 1, with 9 bases in between. The CDR3 sequence is 13 residues long. Per the germline V gene, CDR1 is MNHEY and CDR2 is SMNVEV (reference sequence). The DNA of the CDR3 is TGTGCCAGCAGCGTAGCAAAGAACACTGAAGCTTTCTTT. It specifies CASSVAKNTEAFF.

The chain has TRBV6-1 and TRBJ2-7; D is ambiguous. V was shortened by 3 bases and J by 0 bases, with 6 bases between the two germline ends. The germline V gene has CDR1 MNHNS and CDR2 SASEGT. This CDR3 region has 13 residues. The CDR3 protein is CASSDPFSYEQYF. DNA of the CDR3: TGTGCCAGCAGTGACCCTTTCTCCTACGAGCAGTACTTC.

The CDR3 region is CASSSPGVNEQFF. CDR3 coding DNA: TGTGCCAGCAGTTCCCCAGGGGTTAATGAGCAGTTCTTC. The genes are TRBV6-5 and TRBJ2-1; D possibly corresponds to TRBD1 (6 bases). CDR1 is MNHEY, CDR2 SVGAGI, per germline. V shed 4 bases and J shed 7 bases, with 11 bases lying between them. This CDR3 region has 13 residues.

The chain recombines TRBV7-9 with TRBJ1-2, with TRBD1 matching 11 bases. J was trimmed by 8 bases and V by 4 bases; bases with no gene match: 12. CDR1 and CDR2 from the germline V gene are SEHNR and FQNEAQ (reference sequence). This CDR3 spans 16 amino acids. For the CDR3, the DNA is TGTGCCAGCAGCTCTCCCACAGGACAGGGGGCTCGCGGCTACACCTTC. Its translation: CASSSPTGQGARGYTF.

The CDR3 DNA reads TGTGCCAGCCGGACATTGGATACGCAGTATTTT. Translation gives CASRTLDTQYF. J is TRBJ2-3 and V is TRBV28; perhaps TRBD1 as D (5 bases). The germline V gene has CDR1 MDHEN and CDR2 SYDVKM. Trimming stripped 8 bases from V and 6 bases from J, with 9 bases between. This CDR3 is built from 11 residues.

The genes are TRBV15 and TRBJ2-7; D perhaps matches TRBD1 (5 bases). Trimming took off 1 base at V and 3 bases at J, with 10 bases between the two ends. The CDR3 is made up of 14 amino acids. Germline-derived CDR1 and CDR2 are LNHNV and YYDKDF (reference sequence). CDR3 bases: TGTGCCACCAGCAGAGTAGCAGGGTACTACGAGCAGTACTTC. This gives the protein CATSRVAGYYEQYF.

This clone was counted once. This chain links TRBV7-9 with TRBJ2-5; the D gene is possibly TRBD1 (5 bases). Germline CDR1 is SEHNR and CDR2 is FQNEAQ (reference sequence). CDR3 size: 13 residues. Trimming stripped 6 bases from V and 2 bases from J, with 10 bases between. The CDR3 region has the DNA TGTGCCAGCAGTGAAGGGGCACAAGAGACCCAGTACTTC. This gives the protein CASSEGAQETQYF.

The V and J genes are TRBV5-5 and TRBJ1-5, with 12 bases aligning to TRBD1. CDR3 length equals 16 residues. Germline CDR1 SGHKS, CDR2 YYEKEE (reference sequence). The V gene end was trimmed by 3 bases and the J gene end by 7 bases; junction bases not matched to a gene: 8. CDR3 loop: CASSSGTGGARQPQHF. CDR3 DNA: TGTGCCAGCAGCTCTGGGACAGGGGGCGCGAGACAGCCCCAGCATTTT. The full variable domain, with the rest looked up from reference TRBV5-5 and TRBJ1-5, is DAGVTQSPTHLIKTRGQQVTLRCSPISGHKSVSWYQQVLGQGPQFIFQYYEKEERGRGNFPDRFSARQFPNYSSELNVNALLLGDSALYLCASSSGTGGARQPQHFGDGTRLSIL.

This clone was counted between two and nine times. V and J are TRBV5-1 and TRBJ2-1; TRBD2 matches at 7 bases. CDR1 SGHRS and CDR2 YFSETQ come from the germline V gene. The junction had 6 bases not matched to a gene; V was cut back by 1 base and J by 2 bases. This CDR3 has 16 residues. This CDR3 reads CASSLRTGGTYNEQFF. CDR3 nucleotide sequence: TGCGCCAGCAGCTTGAGAACGGGGGGTACCTACAATGAGCAGTTCTTC.

This chain uses TRBV27 with TRBJ2-7; 11 positions match TRBD2. After removal of 3 bases from V and 5 bases from J, the junction contained 21 bases not matched to a gene. The CDR3 has 20 amino acids. The germline gives CDR1 MNHEY, CDR2 SMNVEV (reference sequence). CDR3 DNA: TGTGCCAGCAGTTTCTTGGGGCAGGGACGCCCTAGCGGGAGGACGCACGAGCAGTACTTC. Translation: CASSFLGQGRPSGRTHEQYF.

J is TRBJ2-3 and V is TRBV2; 9 bases line up with TRBD2. The germline CDR1 and CDR2 sequences are SNHLY and FYNNEI. Losses at the gene ends were 5 bases for V and 0 bases for J; bases not matched to a gene: 3. The CDR3 has 15 residues. This chain's CDR3 is CASSFSGSSTDTQYF. CDR3 nucleotides: TGTGCCAGCAGTTTTAGCGGGAGCAGCACAGATACGCAGTATTTT. Using reference TRBV2 and TRBJ2-3 for the parts outside the CDR3, the full variable domain is EPEVTQTPSHQVTQMGQEVILRCVPISNHLYFYWYRQILGQKVEFLVSFYNNEISEKSEIFDDQFSVERPDGSNFTLKIRSTKLEDSAMYFCASSFSGSSTDTQYFGPGTRLTVL.

The gene calls are TRBV29-1 and TRBJ2-3; 7 bases match TRBD1. The germline V gene has CDR1 SQVTM and CDR2 ANQGSEA. The length of the CDR3 is 13 residues. The V gene end was trimmed by 6 bases and the J gene end by 7 bases; junction bases not matched to a gene: 10. This chain's CDR3 is CSVDKGTDNTQYF. The CDR3, as DNA: TGCAGCGTCGACAAGGGGACAGACAATACGCAGTATTTT.

This clone showed up just once. This rearrangement joins TRBV4-2 to TRBJ2-2; D is unresolved. Germline V gene data show CDR1 as LGHNA and CDR2 as YNFKEQ. The CDR3 extends over 14 amino acids. V shed 4 bases and J shed 7 bases, with 13 bases lying between them. CDR3 residues: CASSLIETDGELFF. Here the CDR3 DNA reads TGTGCCAGCAGCCTCATCGAGACTGACGGGGAGCTGTTTTTT.

The chain employs TRBV27 and TRBJ2-2; 7 positions agree with TRBD2. The junction had 11 bases not matched to a gene; V was cut back by 9 bases and J by 1 base. Germline lookup yields CDR1 MNHEY and CDR2 SMNVEV (reference sequence). The CDR3 loop spans 16 amino acids. CDR3 bases: TGTGCCAGTATCCCCTCGTGGGGGGGGAACACCGGGGAGCTGTTTTTT. It yields the protein CASIPSWGGNTGELFF.

This clone was seen only once. V and J are TRBV7-3 and TRBJ2-3; 10 bases match TRBD2. Trimming at V came to 5 bases and at J to 1 base, leaving 3 bases not matched to a gene. This CDR3 comprises 15 residues. CDR1 and CDR2 from the germline V gene are SGHTA and FQGTGA. This CDR3 is CASSLTSGRTDTQYF. In DNA form, the CDR3 reads TGTGCCAGCAGCCTGACTAGCGGGCGCACAGATACGCAGTATTTT.

V and J are TRBV5-1 and TRBJ1-1; 7 nucleotides match TRBD1. Germline-derived CDR1 and CDR2 are SGHRS and YFSETQ. The CDR3 has 14 residues. Germline trimming cut 4 bases from V and 0 bases from J; bases unmatched to any gene: 3. In DNA, the CDR3 is TGCGCCAGCAGCGTGGGACAGATGAACACTGAAGCTTTCTTT. Encoded protein: CASSVGQMNTEAFF.

J is TRBJ1-1 and V is TRBV9; TRBD1 agrees at 7 bases. V shed 3 bases and J 4 bases; nucleotides not matched to a gene: 9. CDR3 length: 15 amino acids. Looked up from germline, CDR1 is SGDLS and CDR2 is YYNGEE. CDR3 protein: CASSAHRGLGTEAFF. The CDR3 DNA reads as TGTGCCAGCAGCGCACACAGGGGTCTGGGCACTGAAGCTTTCTTT.

The rearrangement links TRBV7-2 to TRBJ2-3, with a tentative D call TRBD1 (6 bases). The ends were cut back, 3 bases at V and 1 base at J, with 14 bases in the middle. Germline V gene lookup returns CDR1 SGHTA and CDR2 FQGNSA. The CDR3 sequence is 16 residues long. Here the CDR3 reads CASSFLRGEGTDTQYF. For the CDR3, the DNA is TGTGCCAGCAGCTTTCTCAGGGGAGAGGGCACAGATACGCAGTATTTT.